The present T cell receptor (beta chain) was sequenced within a study of T-cell memory formation after mild COVID-19 (dated by TCRdb to the early 2020s). In the study overall: TCR sequence clusters from the two donors were found to be largely donor specific. The cohort was made up of two young adult volunteers, one female and one male, who were previously healthy. In a couple of donors, T-cell clones that expanded and contracted after mild COVID-19 were followed by sequencing TCRalpha and TCRbeta repertoires longitudinally.

The CDR3, cysteine through phenylalanine, is 15 amino acids long. The entry retains the CDR3 DNA only, 45 bases that are in frame from base 1. V and J are truncated by 4 bases and 3 bases respectively, leaving an intervening sequence of 16 bases. On this clonotype itself: The target of this receptor is not known. No base quality values were provided; no much bigger clone lies one nucleotide off.

Ficoll-Paque density gradient centrifugation was used to isolate PBMCs. Sequenced using an Illumina NovaSeq 6000. cDNA libraries for TCRalpha and TCRbeta were prepared by 5'RACE using constant-segment primers, with sample barcodes and unique molecular identifiers added. Trizol reagent was used to extract RNA from every sample. The libraries were amplified in two PCR steps, and the second step added a second sample barcode and Illumina TruSeq adapters. The libraries were sequenced on an Illumina NovaSeq using 2 x 150 bp paired-end reads. The original pipeline was this. Reads were demultiplexed and collapsed into UMI-guided consensus sequences with migec v1.2.7. Using mixcr v2.1.11, the UMI consensuses were aligned to TRA and TRB V and J templates and assembled into clonotypes. A clonotype was counted as expanded or contracted only when both edgeR and NoisET called the clonotype significant, with the noise models trained on biological replicates. edgeR calls used a false discovery rate-adjusted p below 0.01 and a log2 fold-change threshold of 1. PCA with hierarchical clustering of max-normalized trajectories of the 1000 most abundant clonotypes was used as exploratory dynamics analysis. The CD4 or CD8 phenotype of responding clones was assigned using the separately sequenced CD4+ and CD8+ repertoires. TCRdb ran its own pipeline on the public reads, namely fastp trimming at Q25 and MiXCR clone calling, and kept in-frame beta chains. Rows matching on CDR3 protein sequence are summarized as one entry with the most common DNA and genes. For this entry, the V and J calls and clone size follow TCRdb and not the study's own pipeline. This sample comprises about 390,000 distinct CDR3 sequences, 20% to 25% of them detected only once. Jointly, the top ten make up under 15% of the sample.

The paper's findings and limits, for the study overall: Clones contracting from day 15 to 85 had balanced CD4/CD8 phenotypes, while a second wave expanding from day 15 to 37 was biased towards CD4+. SARS-CoV-2 specificity was not confirmed for the second-wave clones peaking on day 37. Contracting CD4+ clones were located mainly in the CM and EM memory subsets, whereas CD8+ clones were found to be enriched in EMRA. The study covered only a couple of mild cases, and larger cohorts including severe cases with pre-infection samples were considered necessary. Some responding clones were detected in pre-infection memory, which suggested that pre-existing cross-reactive memory T cells had joined the SARS-CoV-2 response.

Sequencing was performed on PBMCs or a T cell subset sorted from them (not recorded which). This chain joins TRBV12-3 or TRBV12-4 to TRBJ2-7; D gene: possibly TRBD2, on 6 matching bases. The origin of this receptor is an adult woman who had mild COVID-19 (a few samples of this study predate the infection). The sample titles of this study are shuffled in the database, so cell type and time point are left out; the donor was told from shared clones. The DNA reads as follows: TGTGCCAGCAGTTCTAAGGGAGGTGGACGCTACGAGCAGTACTTC. This translates into CASSSKGGGRYEQYF.